This T cell receptor beta chain was profiled in a study of blood T cell repertoires in COVID-19. Germline CDR1 SGHVS, CDR2 FQNEAQ. The V end lost 2 bases, the J end lost 8 bases, and 18 bases lay between the germline ends. The CDR3 is made up of 16 amino acids. Data came from immunoSEQ multiplex PCR; TCRdb stores just in-frame clones and leaves some out. Of fewer than 250,000 clones listed, around nine tenths are singletons. Material for sequencing was peripheral blood. The receptor was isolated from a human donor in a cohort sampled during active COVID-19. The J gene is TRBJ2-2, the V gene TRBV7-8; D might be TRBD2 (6 bases). CDR3 nucleotide sequence: TGTGCCAGCAGCTTATTGGCTAGCGAGATACCGGGGGAGCTGTTTTTT. Amino acids: CASSLLASEIPGELFF.